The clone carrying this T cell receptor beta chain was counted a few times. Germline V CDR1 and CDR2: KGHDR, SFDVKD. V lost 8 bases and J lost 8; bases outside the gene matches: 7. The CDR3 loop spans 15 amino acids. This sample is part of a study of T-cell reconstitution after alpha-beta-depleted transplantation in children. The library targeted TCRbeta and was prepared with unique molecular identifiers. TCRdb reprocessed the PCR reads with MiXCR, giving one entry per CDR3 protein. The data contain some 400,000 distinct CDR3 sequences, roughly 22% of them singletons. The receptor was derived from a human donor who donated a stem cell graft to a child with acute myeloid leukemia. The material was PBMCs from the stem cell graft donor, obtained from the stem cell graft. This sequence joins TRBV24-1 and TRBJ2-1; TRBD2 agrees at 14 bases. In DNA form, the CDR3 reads TGTGCCACCAAGTCTGGGACTAGCGGGAGTCATGAGCAGTTCTTC. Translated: CATKSGTSGSHEQFF.